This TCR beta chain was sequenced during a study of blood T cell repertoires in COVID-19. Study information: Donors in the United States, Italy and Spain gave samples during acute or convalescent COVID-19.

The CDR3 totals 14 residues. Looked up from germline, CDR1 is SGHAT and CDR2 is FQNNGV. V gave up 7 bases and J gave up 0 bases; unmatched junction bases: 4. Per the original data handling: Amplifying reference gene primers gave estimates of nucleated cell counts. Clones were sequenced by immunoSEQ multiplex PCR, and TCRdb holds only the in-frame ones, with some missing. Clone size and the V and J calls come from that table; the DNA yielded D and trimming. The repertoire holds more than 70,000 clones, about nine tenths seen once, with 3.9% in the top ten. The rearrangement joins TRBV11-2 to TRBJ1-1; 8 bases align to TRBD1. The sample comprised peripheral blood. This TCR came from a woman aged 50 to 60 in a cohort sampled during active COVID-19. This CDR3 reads CASNRGNLNTEAFF. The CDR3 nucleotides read TGTGCCAGCAACAGGGGGAACTTGAACACTGAAGCTTTCTTT.